One sample yielded the 8 T cell receptor beta chains listed below, sequenced in a study of blood T cell repertoires in COVID-19. Here immunoSEQ multiplex PCR was the method, and the copy in TCRdb shows in-frame clones only, minus some. The table shows about 520,000 clones, with approximately 85% occurring only once. Sequenced material: peripheral blood. Receptor source: a human donor in a cohort sampled during active COVID-19.

This chain joins TRBV7-6 and TRBJ1-2; D might be TRBD1 (5 bases). The CDR3 is 16 residues long. The germline V gene has CDR1 SGHVS and CDR2 FNYEAQ. The ends were cut back, 5 bases at V and 5 bases at J, with 21 bases in the middle. CDR3 loop: CASSLYSVGGGYGYTF. CDR3 nucleotide sequence: TGTGCCAGCAGCCTTTATAGCGTCGGGGGGGGATATGGCTACACCTTC.

This chain uses TRBV6-2 or TRBV6-3 with TRBJ1-5; D might be TRBD1 (6 bases). V lost 0 bases and J lost 4, with 16 bases in between. The CDR3 runs to 17 residues. In germline, CDR1 is MNHEY, CDR2 SVGEGT. CDR3 bases: TGTGCCAGCAGTTACTCCCCCTTAGGGGGGGCGAATCAGCCCCAGCATTTT. Amino acids: CASSYSPLGGANQPQHF.

The rearrangement links TRBV5-1 to TRBJ1-5; 10 bases agree with TRBD1. The CDR3 sequence is 15 residues long. The V gene's germline CDR1 is SGHRS and CDR2 YFSETQ. Trimming removed 4 bases from V and 2 bases from J; junction bases left unmatched: 3. CDR3: CASSVTGGGNQPQHF. The DNA for the CDR3 is TGCGCCAGCAGCGTGACAGGGGGCGGCAATCAGCCCCAGCATTTT.

The table lists this clone with a few counts. The CDR3 loop is CASSSTGNNQPQHF. The CDR3 DNA is TGTGCCAGCAGCTCGACAGGGAATAATCAGCCCCAGCATTTT. The chain has TRBV7-2 and TRBJ1-5, with TRBD1 matching over 7 bases. V was pared by 4 bases and J by 4 bases, with 4 bases of the junction left unmatched. From germline, CDR1 is SGHTA and CDR2 FQGNSA. The CDR3 is made up of 14 amino acids.

This clone was seen just once. This chain connects TRBV3-1 (or the pseudogene TRBV3-2) to TRBJ1-2; the D gene is possibly TRBD1 (5 bases). V was trimmed by 3 bases and J by 7 bases, leaving 18 bases between them. In germline, CDR1 is LGHDT, CDR2 YNNKEL (reference sequence). The CDR3 sequence is 15 residues long. Here the CDR3 reads CASSQHTLGQGGYTF. In DNA, the CDR3 is TGTGCCAGCAGCCAGCATACTTTAGGGCAGGGTGGCTACACCTTC.

The chain uses TRBV10-3 and TRBJ1-2; TRBD1 matches 7 bases. This CDR3 contains 13 residues. Germline V gene sequence: CDR1 ENHRY, CDR2 SYGVKD. J gave up 7 bases and V 10 bases, and 12 bases lay outside the gene matches. The CDR3 spells CATTGTEGGGYTF. The CDR3 DNA is TGTGCCACCACCGGGACAGAGGGTGGTGGCTACACCTTC.

V and J are TRBV5-1 and TRBJ2-4; 9 bases are shared with TRBD1. The CDR3 contains 16 residues. Germline-derived CDR1 and CDR2 are SGHRS and YFSETQ. Losses at the gene ends were 1 base for V and 0 bases for J; bases not matched to a gene: 2. The CDR3 DNA follows: TGCGCCAGCAGCTTGAAGGGACAGGGAGCCAAAAACATTCAGTACTTC. Its protein is CASSLKGQGAKNIQYF.

V and J are TRBV5-4 and TRBJ2-6; D gene unclear. Germline CDR1 and CDR2: SGHNT and YYREEE (reference sequence). V lost 4 bases, J lost 0 bases, and 11 bases lay in between. CDR3 length equals 16 residues. The CDR3 sequence: CASSPRSGSGANVLTF. The CDR3 bases are TGTGCCAGCAGCCCACGCTCGGGCTCTGGGGCCAACGTCCTGACTTTC.